A single sample gave rise to the 9 T cell receptor beta chains below, sequenced in a study of T cell clones after liver transplantation. Measured with immunoSEQ multiplex PCR; TCRdb has only the in-frame clones, and not every one. The sample gives around 100,000 clones, 82% of which show up once; 0.8% to 1% is in the top ten. Sequencing was performed on CD4+ T cells from blood, taken before liver transplant. These TCRs come from a human donor who received a liver transplant.

The table lists this clone with a few counts. The gene calls are TRBV5-1 and TRBJ2-2; no definite D call. Trimming left V 0 bases short and J 3 bases short, with 6 bases between. Per germline, CDR1 SGHRS and CDR2 YFSETQ. The CDR3 covers 14 residues. CDR3 DNA: TGCGCCAGCAGCTTGGGTCAGTACACCGGGGAGCTGTTTTTT. Translating gives CASSLGQYTGELFF.

This clone was seen only once. J is TRBJ2-4 and V is TRBV15; no clear D. The CDR3 covers 17 residues. The germline V and J ends were trimmed by 1 base and 0 bases, with 13 bases remaining between them. Germline V gene data show CDR1 as LNHNV and CDR2 as YYDKDF (reference sequence). The CDR3 coding sequence is TGTGCCACCAGCAGAGTACCAACTGAAATAGCCAAAAACATTCAGTACTTC. Translated: CATSRVPTEIAKNIQYF.

This clone was detected only a few times. The chain links TRBV16 to TRBJ1-2; weak D call: TRBD1 (5 bases). The CDR3 is made up of 14 amino acids. Germline V gene data show CDR1 as KGHSY and CDR2 as FQNENV. V was pared by 4 bases and J by 2 bases, with 11 bases between. For the CDR3, the DNA is TGTGCCAGCAGCCCTGCCAGACAGAACTATGGCTACACCTTC. This codes for CASSPARQNYGYTF.

The chain uses TRBV10-2 and TRBJ1-3; D unresolved. The CDR3 totals 15 residues. Germline assignment: CDR1 WSHSY and CDR2 SAAADI. V was shortened by 5 bases and J by 2 bases, with 13 bases between the two germline ends. The CDR3: CASSLGGTAGNTIYF. CDR3 sequence (DNA): TGCGCCAGCAGTCTTGGAGGAACAGCTGGAAACACCATATATTTT.

This clone was detected only a few times. The J gene is TRBJ1-2, the V gene TRBV21-1; the table's D call, TRBD1, was not checked against the DNA. TRBV21-1 is annotated as a pseudogene. The CDR3 length is 13 residues. In DNA, the CDR3 is TGTGCCAGCCCTGGAACCGACAGAGACGGCTACACCTTC. Translating gives CASPGTDRDGYTF.

This rearrangement joins TRBV29-1 to TRBJ2-1; D is ambiguous. CDR1 is SQVTM and CDR2 is ANQGSEA in the germline V gene. CDR3 size: 13 residues. As DNA, the CDR3 is TGCAGTGTCCAGGTCGGCTCCTACAATGAGCAGTTCTTC. Its protein is CSVQVGSYNEQFF.

J is TRBJ2-2 and V is TRBV5-4; perhaps TRBD1 as D (6 bases). This CDR3 region has 14 residues. The germline CDR1 and CDR2 sequences are SGHNT and YYREEE (reference sequence). Deletions cut 0 bases from V and 7 bases from J, with 10 bases between. The CDR3 DNA follows: TGTGCCAGCAGCTTGGAGGTACAGGGCGGGGAGCTGTTTTTT. The encoded protein is CASSLEVQGGELFF.

This chain joins TRBV18 and TRBJ1-6, with D unresolved. Trimming removed 3 bases at V and 7 bases at J, with 4 bases between. CDR1 is KGHSH and CDR2 is LQKENI in the germline V gene. The CDR3 extends over 12 amino acids. CDR3 in DNA: TGTGCCAGCTCACCTGACAATTCACCCCTCCACTTT. Residues: CASSPDNSPLHF.

V and J are TRBV5-1 and TRBJ1-2; D unresolved. This CDR3 spans 14 amino acids. Germline V CDR1 and CDR2: SGHRS, YFSETQ. The V end lost 0 bases, the J end lost 2 bases, and 8 bases lay between the germline ends. The CDR3 sequence: CASSLVAGNYGYTF. CDR3 nucleotides: TGCGCCAGCAGCTTGGTGGCCGGCAACTATGGCTACACCTTC.